This record covers a single T cell receptor (beta chain). There is no known antigen for this receptor. Base qualities are not provided; no much larger clone lies one nucleotide away. V gives up 1 base and J gives up 0 bases, and the segment between their germline ends measures 7 bases. The CDR3 numbers 15 residues from cysteine through phenylalanine. Only CDR3 DNA remains: 45 bases, in frame from the first base. CDR1 and CDR2, per the germline V gene, are LGHNA and YNFKEQ. The data derive from a study of technical replicates of blood from a few donors (dated by TCRdb to about 2017). The library was prepared using the immunoSEQ multiplex PCR assay. TCRdb took over this immuneACCESS table, retaining in-frame rearrangements with V and J assigned. Such tables are incomplete; in checked studies, under half of the missing clones stem from an unresolved V gene, and the remainder is unexplained. In this sample the table shows tens of thousands of clones, 80% to 95% of which occur a single time. The leading ten clones occupy under 5% of the sample.

In this chain, TRBV4-2 is recombined with TRBJ1-3; the D segment cannot be called with confidence. Sequencing used PBMCs. This clonotype was sampled from a human donor in good health. Some clones in this sample may be carry-over from other donors' samples. The CDR3 protein is CASSQVESSGNTIYF. DNA sequence: TGTGCCAGCAGCCAAGTAGAGAGCTCTGGAAACACCATATATTTT.